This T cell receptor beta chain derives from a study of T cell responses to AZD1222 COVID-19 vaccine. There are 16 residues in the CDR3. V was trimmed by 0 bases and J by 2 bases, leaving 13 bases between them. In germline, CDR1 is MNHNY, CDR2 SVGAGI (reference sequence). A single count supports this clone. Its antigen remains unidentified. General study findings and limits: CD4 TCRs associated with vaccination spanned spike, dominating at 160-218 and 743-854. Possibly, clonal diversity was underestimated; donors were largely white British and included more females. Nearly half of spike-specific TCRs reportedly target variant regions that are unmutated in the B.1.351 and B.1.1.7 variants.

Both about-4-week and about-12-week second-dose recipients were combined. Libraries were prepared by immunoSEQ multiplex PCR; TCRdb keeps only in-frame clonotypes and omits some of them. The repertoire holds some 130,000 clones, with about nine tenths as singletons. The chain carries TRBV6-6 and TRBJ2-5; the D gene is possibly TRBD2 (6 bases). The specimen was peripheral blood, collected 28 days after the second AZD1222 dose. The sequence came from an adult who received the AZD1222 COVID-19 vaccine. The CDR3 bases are TGTGCCAGCAGTTACTCGACGGATAGCGGACAAGAGACCCAGTACTTC. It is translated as CASSYSTDSGQETQYF.